This T cell receptor beta chain derives from a study of T cells in Graves' hyperthyroidism and ophthalmopathy. General study results and limits: Most expanded thyroid clonotypes above 0.001 also appeared in blood.

In the case of this clonotype: The antigen is not known.

With 9 bases clipped from V and 8 bases from J, the junction kept 5 bases outside the gene matches. CDR1 is LNHNV and CDR2 is YYDKDF in the germline V gene (reference sequence). The CDR3 has 13 amino acids. Researchers took RNA transcripts and amplified the TCR beta CDR3 regions from them. HTBI primers drove first-round RT-PCR of the TCR CDR3. TCRdb reprocessed the multiplex PCR reads via MiXCR and lists one record per CDR3 protein. This sample has a few hundred thousand distinct CDR3 sequences, with 15% found just once. The chain couples TRBV15 to TRBJ2-1, with TRBD2 matching 12 bases. The sequencing sample was made of blood. The sequence came from a young woman with Graves' hyperthyroidism. The CDR3 coding sequence is TGTGCCACTCTAGCGGGAGGGAGGGATGAGCAGTTCTTC. Translating gives CATLAGGRDEQFF.